This record looks at one TCR beta chain sequence and its context. The antigen remains undetermined. This entry belongs to a study of Graves' ophthalmopathy and Graves' hyperthyroidism. Study-wide background: No ophthalmopathy within 18 months of follow-up signified stable hyperthyroidism.

As the template, RNA transcripts were used to amplify TCR beta CDR3 regions. The authors performed first-round RT-PCR with HTBI primers and then a second-round multiplex PCR. In TCRdb, the multiplex PCR reads were re-called with MiXCR into one record per CDR3 protein. The data hold over a million distinct CDR3 sequences, with 35% to 40% observed a single time. Study observations and caveats: Blood repertoires reportedly contained most expanded thyroid clonotypes above 0.001 frequency. Between ophthalmopathy and stable hyperthyroidism, a 13-signature model drew a separation with roughly 88% sensitivity and approximately 77% specificity.

The CDR3 extends over 13 amino acids. Germline CDR1 and CDR2: LGHDT and YNNKEL (reference sequence). The V end was cut by 6 bases, the J end by 7 bases, with 15 bases between. This chain links TRBV3-1 with TRBJ1-1, with D unclear. The sample consisted of peripheral blood or thyroid tissue (not recorded which). The sequence was obtained from an adult man with Graves' hyperthyroidism. The DNA of the CDR3 is TGTGCCAGCAGGAACGCGGAGGACGTTGAAGCTTTCTTT. Translating it yields CASRNAEDVEAFF.